The subject of this entry is one T cell receptor (beta chain). This clonotype appeared many times. The specificity of this receptor is unknown. No much larger clone exists at a distance of one base, and base qualities are not known. The data stem from a study of T cells in Graves' hyperthyroidism and ophthalmopathy (dated by TCRdb to between 2018 and 2021). Looking at the study overall: Peripheral blood samples were taken at initial diagnosis, before any treatment was given. To identify TCR V-J signatures that set the groups apart, the researchers used a discovery cohort of about a hundred patients, made up of approximately 43 with Graves' ophthalmopathy and about 60 with stable Graves' hyperthyroidism. Prospective prediction of ophthalmopathy was tested in an independent validation cohort consisting of some 20 hyperthyroidism patients and around 17 patients who later progressed to ophthalmopathy. For training and testing, the 100 or so patients in the discovery cohort were randomly divided in a 7:3 ratio. In addition, the study compared T-cell repertoires in thyroid tissue and in blood from several Graves' hyperthyroidism patients. After sampling, hyperthyroidism patients received methimazole starting at 30 mg daily, and ophthalmopathy patients received high-dose intravenous methylprednisolone. According to the paper, TCR Vbeta CDR3 sequencing was carried out on over 130 peripheral blood samples, which came from some 41 ophthalmopathy, around 75 hyperthyroidism and about 17 progressor patients. The paper as a whole reports these results and caveats: Sample size was not statistically predetermined, and blinding of investigators to group allocation was not performed. During validation, the model predicted progression to ophthalmopathy a median of about 6.5 months ahead of onset, with more than 60% sensitivity and about 75% specificity. Blood samples also contained most of the expanded thyroid clonotypes (frequency above 0.001), which suggests that blood repertoires may reflect thyroid immune responses. In cross-validation, a model built on a 13 V-J signature told ophthalmopathy apart from stable hyperthyroidism with over 85% sensitivity and roughly 81% specificity, and in testing the same model reached 80%/75%.

A patient counted as having stable Graves' hyperthyroidism if no progression to ophthalmopathy occurred over 18 months of follow-up. The hyperthyroidism patients were between 18 and 65 years old and newly diagnosed, with a disease duration of less than 2 months. Patients with uncontrolled infections, other autoimmune diseases, pregnancy or lactation were excluded. Clinical symptoms, serum thyroxine and TRAb, thyroid ultrasound, and orbital computed tomography formed the basis for the diagnoses. PBMCs were separated from 10 ml of fresh peripheral blood using Ficoll-Paque density gradient centrifugation. Trizol reagent was used to extract total RNA, and RNA quality was then checked on an Agilent 2100 Bioanalyzer. TCR beta CDR3 regions were amplified from RNA transcripts. The first round of RT-PCR for the TCR CDR3 was performed with the HTBI primer set and the Qiagen OneStep RT-PCR kit. Libraries were constructed in a second round of multiplex PCR, after which size selection and purification were performed. The libraries were sequenced on an Illumina HiSeq2000 using paired-end 100 bp reads. Processing in the source paper ran as follows. SOAPnuke was used to process the raw data, removing reads that contained adapters or uncalled bases, had a mean Phred below 15, or lacked an exact match to the constant primer or identifier. High-quality paired reads were merged with COPE v1.2.5, and unique nucleotide sequences were defined as clonotypes. Clonotypes were aligned to IMGT TRBV, TRBD and TRBJ reference segments using MiTCR v1.1. The analysis was restricted to V-J combinations with a frequency above 0.0001, which together covered 99.2% of the repertoires. A TCS score was defined as the ratio between F50 (clonal expansion) and ExV (chaos), using BLOSUM62-based TCRdist between CDR3 peptides within each V-J. Welch's t-statistics and random forest reduced some 510 V-J features to roughly 13, which were used in a naive Bayes classifier (R e1071). The public reads were reanalyzed by TCRdb: fastp trimming at Q25, MiXCR alignment, in-frame beta chains only. Each record represents a unique CDR3 protein, reported with the most common genes and DNA among its rows. TCRdb, rather than the study authors, made the V and J calls. In this sample the table shows some 460,000 distinct CDR3 sequences, around 16% of which occur a single time. The biggest ten clones account for 13% to 15% of the sample.

The sample was blood. The receptor comes from a woman aged 18-35 years with Graves' hyperthyroidism.

The CDR3 protein: CASSSTRRGTDTQYF. The sequenced DNA: TGTGCCAGCAGCTCGACTAGACGGGGCACAGATACGCAGTATTTT. The sequence joins TRBV7-9 to TRBJ2-3, with a tentative D gene TRBD2 over 6 matching bases. Cut back by 4 bases and 1 base, the V and J ends lie 12 bases apart. The CDR3 starts with the cysteine, ends with the phenylalanine, and has 15 residues. Just the 45-base CDR3 DNA is kept, in frame starting at base 1. In the germline V gene (reference sequence), CDR1 corresponds to SEHNR and CDR2 to FQNEAQ.